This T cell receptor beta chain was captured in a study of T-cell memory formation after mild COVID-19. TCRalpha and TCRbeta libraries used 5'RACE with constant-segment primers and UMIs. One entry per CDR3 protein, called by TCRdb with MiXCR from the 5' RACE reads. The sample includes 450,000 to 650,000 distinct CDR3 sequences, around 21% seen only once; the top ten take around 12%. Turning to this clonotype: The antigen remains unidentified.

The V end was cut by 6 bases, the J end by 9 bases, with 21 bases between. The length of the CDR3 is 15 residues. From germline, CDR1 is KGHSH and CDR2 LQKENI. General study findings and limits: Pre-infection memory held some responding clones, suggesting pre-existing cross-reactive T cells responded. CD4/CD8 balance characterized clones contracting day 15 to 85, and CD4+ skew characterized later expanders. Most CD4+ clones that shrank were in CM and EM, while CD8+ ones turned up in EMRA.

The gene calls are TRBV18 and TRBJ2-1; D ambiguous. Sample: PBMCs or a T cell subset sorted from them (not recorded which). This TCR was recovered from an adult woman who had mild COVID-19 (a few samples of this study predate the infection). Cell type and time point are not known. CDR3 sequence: CASSLKALGTLEQFF. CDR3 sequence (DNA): TGTGCCAGCTCTCTTAAGGCGCTTGGCACTCTTGAGCAGTTCTTC.